These 7 T cell receptor beta chains share one sample of origin, sequenced in a study of blood T cells in healthy people across ages. Sample-barcoded 5' priming and a J-beta primer mix drove a second PCR of about 6 to 12 cycles. TCRdb called the 5' RACE reads again in MiXCR, with one record for every CDR3 protein. The sample has about 750,000 distinct CDR3 sequences; less than 70% are singletons. The specimen sequenced was blood. All receptors derive from a man of 80 years or more in good health.

The chain is built from TRBV6-1 and TRBJ1-1, with D possibly being TRBD1 (5 bases). The V gene's germline CDR1 is MNHNS and CDR2 SASEGT. This CDR3 has 15 residues. V was shortened by 6 bases and J by 1 base, with 15 bases between the two germline ends. CDR3 residues: CASSRPAGRNTEAFF. CDR3 coding DNA: TGTGCCAGCAGCCGTCCGGCGGGGCGGAACACTGAAGCTTTCTTT.

This clonotype has just one count. CDR3 in amino acids: CASTSPGRGTWEQYF. The CDR3 nucleotides are TGTGCCAGCACTTCCCCTGGGAGAGGTACGTGGGAGCAGTACTTC. The rearrangement joins TRBV6-5 to TRBJ2-4, with TRBD2 as a possible D gene (5 bases). Germline assignment: CDR1 MNHEY and CDR2 SVGAGI. V lost 7 bases, J lost 13 bases, and 26 bases lay in between. This CDR3 spans 15 amino acids.

This clonotype was detected once. V usage is TRBV9 and J usage is TRBJ2-1; the match to TRBD2 covers 15 bases. The V gene end was trimmed by 0 bases and the J gene end by 14 bases; junction bases not matched to a gene: 9. In germline, CDR1 is SGDLS, CDR2 YYNGEE. This CDR3 has 16 amino acids. The CDR3 loop is CASSVGTSGRASSEFF. For the CDR3, the DNA is TGTGCCAGCAGCGTAGGGACTAGCGGGAGGGCCTCTTCGGAGTTCTTC.

The chain is built from TRBV6-1 and TRBJ1-6; a possible D gene is TRBD1 (5 bases). CDR1 is MNHNS and CDR2 is SASEGT in the germline V gene. CDR3 size: 15 residues. Trimming shortened V by 6 bases and J by 5 bases, and 14 bases separated the two germline ends. The CDR3 reads CASRDGGAHNSPLHF. CDR3 DNA: TGTGCCAGCAGGGACGGGGGTGCCCATAATTCACCCCTCCACTTT.

On this clonotype: Compared with germline, one end of the junction differs, possibly owing to a read error. The J gene is TRBJ1-4, the V gene TRBV6-1; possible D gene TRBD1, 6 bases. The CDR3 spans 14 residues. In germline, CDR1 is MNHNS, CDR2 SASEGT. Here the CDR3 DNA reads TGTGCCAGCAGCTTCGGGACAACGAATGAAAAACTGTTTTTT. It translates to CASSFGTTNEKLFF.

The rearrangement joins TRBV29-1 to TRBJ2-1, with TRBD2 as a possible D gene (6 bases). Germline-derived CDR1 and CDR2 are SQVTM and ANQGSEA. V lost 8 bases and J lost 3, with 11 bases in between. The CDR3 spans 12 residues. CDR3 sequence reads: CSSAGNYNEQFF. The CDR3 nucleotides are TGCAGCTCTGCGGGAAACTACAATGAGCAGTTCTTC.

The gene calls are TRBV7-2 and TRBJ2-3; unclear D gene. V was pared by 3 bases and J by 2 bases, with 6 bases between. CDR1 and CDR2 (germline): SGHTA, FQGNSA. This CDR3 has 13 amino acids. For the CDR3, the DNA is TGTGCCAGCAGCTTGACCCACACAGATACGCAGTATTTT. Its translation is CASSLTHTDTQYF.